The entry below gives a single T cell receptor (beta chain) sequence along with its context. Its matching antigen is unknown. CDR3 length equals 16 residues. V shed 0 bases and J 5 bases; nucleotides not matched to a gene: 5. Germline values: CDR1 MNHEY, CDR2 SVGAGI. These data belong to a study of siplizumab effects on memory and regulatory T cells. Study-level results: Naive T cells appeared more diverse than memory cells and seemed to be major alloresponse contributors. Under siplizumab, an average around 68% of mappable alloreactive CD4+ clones were Treg-derived, compared with under 35% in controls.

The table came from immunoSEQ multiplex PCR; TCRdb's copy has only in-frame clones and leaves some out. The sample lists about 120,000 clones; about 94% were seen once. The chain recombines TRBV6-5 with TRBJ2-3, with 10 bases identical to TRBD1. The clonotype was recovered from a human donor in good health. Sequencing used non-Treg CD4+ T cells sorted from blood. CDR3: CASSYSGQGVGDTQYF. In DNA, the CDR3 is TGTGCCAGCAGTTACTCCGGACAGGGGGTTGGAGATACGCAGTATTTT.